A single sample gave rise to the 18 T cell receptor beta chains below, sequenced in a study of graft-versus-host responses after intestinal transplantation. For these receptors, no antigen is known. Here immunoSEQ multiplex PCR was the method, and the copy in TCRdb shows in-frame clones only, minus some. The sample has fewer than 150,000 clones; just over 90% are singletons. The source material was unstimulated CD4+ T cells sorted from spleen or lymph node cells, sampled before intestinal transplant. These receptors were taken from a human donor who received an intestinal transplant.

The rearrangement uses TRBV7-2 and TRBJ2-1; 9 bases are shared with TRBD2. The CDR3 is made up of 15 amino acids. Germline V gives CDR1 SGHTA, CDR2 FQGNSA. V gave up 5 bases and J gave up 4 bases; unmatched junction bases: 6. The CDR3 reads CASSDLAGPYNEQFF. The CDR3 DNA sequence: TGTGCCAGCAGCGATCTAGCGGGGCCATACAATGAGCAGTTCTTC.

This clone was found once. The rearrangement links TRBV2 to TRBJ1-1; D is possibly TRBD1 (6 bases). V gave up 7 bases and J gave up 0 bases, with 12 bases separating them. The CDR3 consists of 14 residues. Germline lookup yields CDR1 SNHLY and CDR2 FYNNEI. This CDR3 reads CASTERGVNTEAFF. CDR3 nucleotides: TGTGCCAGCACCGAAAGGGGGGTGAACACTGAAGCTTTCTTT.

The chain recombines TRBV27 with TRBJ1-2; tentative D call: TRBD1 (6 bases). Trimming took 5 bases from V and 4 from J, leaving 14 bases between them. Germline CDR1 MNHEY, CDR2 SMNVEV (reference sequence). The CDR3 runs to 14 residues. CDR3 sequence: CASSRGGLLYGYTF. As DNA, the CDR3 is TGTGCCAGCAGTCGGGGGGGCCTTCTCTATGGCTACACCTTC.

The CDR3 region has the DNA TGCGCCAGCATTTCCGGACTAGCGGGCCAAGAGACCCAGTACTTC. This gives the protein CASISGLAGQETQYF. J is TRBJ2-5 and V is TRBV10-1, with TRBD2 matching 11 bases. This CDR3 contains 15 residues. V lost 7 bases, J lost 1 base, and 5 bases stayed unmatched. The germline V gene has CDR1 WNHNN and CDR2 SYGVQD (reference sequence).

The chain employs TRBV9 and TRBJ1-6; the D is unclear. The V end lost 3 bases, the J end lost 3 bases, and 19 bases lay between the germline ends. The CDR3 length is 18 residues. CDR1 and CDR2 from the germline V gene are SGDLS and YYNGEE. CDR3 in DNA: TGTGCCAGCAGCGCCTTGGGCGGCGTAGGGTTCTATAATTCACCCCTCCACTTT. Translating it yields CASSALGGVGFYNSPLHF.

This clone has more than one count but fewer than ten. The gene calls are TRBV6-1 and TRBJ2-3; D is perhaps TRBD1 or TRBD2 (5 bases each). Germline values: CDR1 MNHNS, CDR2 SASEGT. The CDR3 is made up of 11 amino acids. Trimming took 6 bases from V and 6 from J, leaving 7 bases between them. The CDR3 bases are TGTGCCAGCAGGGGGACCGATACGCAGTATTTT. Protein sequence: CASRGTDTQYF.

For the CDR3, the DNA is TGTGCCAGCAGCGGAGGGGGCTCTGGGGCCAACGTCCTGACTTTC. This encodes CASSGGGSGANVLTF. The gene calls are TRBV9 and TRBJ2-6; perhaps TRBD1 as D (6 bases). The CDR3 consists of 15 residues. V lost 3 bases to trimming and J lost 0 bases, with 7 bases between them. Germline CDR1 SGDLS, CDR2 YYNGEE. The variable domain in full, with the rest retrieved from reference TRBV9 and TRBJ2-6, is DSGVTQTPKHLITATGQRVTLRCSPRSGDLSVYWYQQSLDQGLQFLIQYYNGEERAKGNILERFSAQQFPDLHSELNLSSLELGDSALYFCASSGGGSGANVLTFGAGSRLTVL.

The gene calls are TRBV29-1 and TRBJ2-7; 11 positions agree with TRBD2. The germline V gene has CDR1 SQVTM and CDR2 ANQGSEA. The V gene end was trimmed by 4 bases and the J gene end by 6 bases; junction bases not matched to a gene: 5. CDR3 size: 13 residues. For the CDR3, the DNA is TGCAGCGTTGTCAGCCTAGCGGGGGGCGAGCAGTACTTC. It codes for CSVVSLAGGEQYF.

V is TRBV6-1 and J is TRBJ2-5; a possible D gene is TRBD1 (5 bases). The ends were cut back, 2 bases at V and 2 bases at J, with 15 bases in the middle. In germline, CDR1 is MNHNS, CDR2 SASEGT. The CDR3 totals 16 residues. In DNA, the CDR3 is TGTGCCAGCAGTGAACGGCAGGGATGGCAGCAAGAGACCCAGTACTTC. Amino acids: CASSERQGWQQETQYF.

The rearrangement joins TRBV4-1 to TRBJ1-2; perhaps TRBD1 as D (5 bases). Trimming stripped 0 bases from V and 4 bases from J, with 12 bases between. The CDR3 sequence is 15 residues long. Germline V gene sequence: CDR1 MGHRA, CDR2 YSYEKL. The CDR3 DNA follows: TGCGCCAGCAGCCAAGACGGGGGACTCGGCTATGGCTACACCTTC. This sequence encodes CASSQDGGLGYGYTF.

The chain is built from TRBV5-1 and TRBJ2-2; possible D gene TRBD2, 6 bases. CDR3 length: 15 residues. V dropped 4 bases and J dropped 1 base, with 11 bases sitting between them. Germline loops: CDR1 SGHRS, CDR2 YFSETQ. The CDR3 DNA reads as TGCGCCAGCAGCCCTCAGGGAGGGAACACCGGGGAGCTGTTTTTT. Amino acids: CASSPQGGNTGELFF. Complete variable domain (other parts from reference TRBV5-1 and TRBJ2-2): KAGVTQTPRYLIKTRGQQVTLSCSPISGHRSVSWYQQTPGQGLQFLFEYFSETQRNKGNFPGRFSGRQFSNSRSEMNVSTLELGDSALYLCASSPQGGNTGELFFGEGSRLTVL.

This clone has just one count. The gene calls are TRBV27 and TRBJ2-1; 8 nucleotides align to TRBD1. In germline, CDR1 is MNHEY, CDR2 SMNVEV (reference sequence). This CDR3 spans 19 amino acids. The trim removed 5 bases at V and 5 bases at J, leaving 20 bases unmatched. CDR3 in DNA: TGTGCCAGCAGTATTCGGACAGGGCCTGGTACCCGGCACAACAATGAGCAGTTCTTC. Translation gives CASSIRTGPGTRHNNEQFF.

The rearrangement links TRBV18 to TRBJ1-2, with D uncertain. V was cut by 2 bases and J by 8 bases, with 15 bases left in between. CDR3 length: 14 amino acids. In germline, CDR1 is KGHSH, CDR2 LQKENI. Here the CDR3 reads CASSPTNSAQGYTF. CDR3 DNA: TGTGCCAGCTCACCAACAAACAGCGCCCAGGGCTACACCTTC.

The chain joins TRBV9 to TRBJ2-3; D is ambiguous. Germline CDR1 SGDLS, CDR2 YYNGEE. Trimming took off 0 bases at V and 4 bases at J, with 3 bases between the two ends. This CDR3 is built from 12 residues. The CDR3 is CASSVASDTQYF. DNA of the CDR3: TGTGCCAGCAGCGTAGCGTCAGATACGCAGTATTTT.

In this sample, this clone turned up a few times. The chain is built from TRBV5-5 and TRBJ1-6; 8 positions match TRBD1. From germline, CDR1 is SGHKS and CDR2 YYEKEE (reference sequence). This CDR3 contains 17 residues. Losses at the gene ends were 4 bases for V and 5 bases for J; bases not matched to a gene: 11. CDR3 DNA sequence: TGTGCCAGCAGCCGTAATACAGGGGGGGCTGATAATTCACCCCTCCACTTT. Protein: CASSRNTGGADNSPLHF.

A single count supports this clone. V gene TRBV6-5 combines with J gene TRBJ2-3; D is possibly TRBD1 or TRBD2 (5 bases each). Trimming cost V 8 bases and J 2 bases, with 11 bases left between them. Germline CDR1 MNHEY, CDR2 SVGAGI. The CDR3 is 13 amino acids. The CDR3 coding sequence is TGTGCCAGCTGGGGGACCTACACAGATACGCAGTATTTT. Translating gives CASWGTYTDTQYF.

The chain combines TRBV2 with TRBJ1-2, with TRBD1 identical over 9 bases. Trimming took 4 bases from V and 8 from J; bases not matched to a gene: 2. There are 12 residues in the CDR3. Germline CDR1 is SNHLY and CDR2 is FYNNEI. As DNA, the CDR3 is TGTGCCAGCAGTGGGACAGGGGTGGGCTACACCTTC. It translates to CASSGTGVGYTF.

The chain carries TRBV27 and TRBJ1-1; D is unresolved. This CDR3 has 13 residues. The V end was cut by 3 bases, the J end by 0 bases, with 5 bases between. Germline lookup yields CDR1 MNHEY and CDR2 SMNVEV (reference sequence). This chain's CDR3 is CASSLTVNTEAFF. CDR3 nucleotides: TGTGCCAGCAGTTTGACCGTGAACACTGAAGCTTTCTTT.